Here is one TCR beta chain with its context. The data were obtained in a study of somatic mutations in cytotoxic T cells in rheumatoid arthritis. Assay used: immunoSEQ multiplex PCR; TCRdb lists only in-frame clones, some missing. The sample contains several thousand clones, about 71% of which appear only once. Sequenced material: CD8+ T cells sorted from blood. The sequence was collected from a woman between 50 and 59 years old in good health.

The CDR3 sequence: CASSIVAGTEAFF. The CDR3 coding sequence is TGTGCCAGTAGTATAGTGGCGGGCACTGAAGCTTTCTTT. The chain uses TRBV19 and TRBJ1-1; D remains ambiguous. The CDR3 sequence is 13 residues long. Trimming took off 1 base at V and 4 bases at J, with 7 bases between the two ends. Germline V gene data show CDR1 as LNHDA and CDR2 as SQIVND (reference sequence).